Listed below are T cell receptor beta chains from one sample, sequenced in a study of identical twins. TCRdb recomputed calls from the 5' RACE reads with MiXCR, one row per CDR3 protein. In the table there are 1.5 million to 2 million distinct CDR3 sequences, roughly 35% of which are singletons. Sequencing was performed on cord blood. Receptors originate from a newborn girl in good health. The CDR3 runs from the conserved cysteine through the conserved F or W. Each record gives: clone size, D gene, CDR3 length, V gene, J gene, CDR3 protein, CDR3 DNA. The D gene is left open where the match is weak. Size is omitted from some rows. Given values are once, few, many or a class for expanded clones.

clone size: few; D gene: TRBD1; CDR3 length: 13; V gene: TRBV11-3; J gene: TRBJ2-5; CDR3 protein: CASSPGAGGEQYF; CDR3 DNA: TGTGCCAGCAGCCCTGGGGCAGGGGGTGAGCAGTACTTC
clone size: few; D gene: TRBD1; CDR3 length: 16; V gene: TRBV20-1; J gene: TRBJ1-5; CDR3 protein: CSARDAEQGWNQPQHF; CDR3 DNA: TGCAGTGCTAGAGACGCCGAACAGGGGTGGAATCAGCCCCAGCATTTT
clone size: -; D gene: -; CDR3 length: 13; V gene: TRBV19; J gene: TRBJ1-2; CDR3 protein: CASSKGNNYGYTF; CDR3 DNA: TGTGCCAGTAGTAAGGGCAATAACTATGGCTACACCTTC
clone size: -; D gene: TRBD2; CDR3 length: 17; V gene: TRBV25-1; J gene: TRBJ2-5; CDR3 protein: CASSEYSGLAGEETQYF; CDR3 DNA: TGTGCCAGCAGTGAATACTCGGGACTAGCGGGAGAAGAGACCCAGTACTTC
clone size: -; D gene: -; CDR3 length: 16; V gene: TRBV15; J gene: TRBJ1-1; CDR3 protein: CATSRALRKMNTEAFF; CDR3 DNA: TGTGCCACCAGCAGAGCCCTCCGAAAGATGAACACTGAAGCTTTCTTT
clone size: -; D gene: TRBD1; CDR3 length: 11; V gene: TRBV20-1; J gene: TRBJ1-4; CDR3 protein: CSARGGLGLFF; CDR3 DNA: TGCAGTGCCCGAGGGGGCCTCGGGTTGTTTTTT
clone size: many; D gene: -; CDR3 length: 16; V gene: TRBV6-5; J gene: TRBJ2-4; CDR3 protein: CASSDSGILAKNIQYF; CDR3 DNA: TGTGCCAGTTCGGACAGTGGGATACTAGCCAAAAACATTCAGTACTTC
clone size: -; D gene: -; CDR3 length: 17; V gene: TRBV15; J gene: TRBJ2-7; CDR3 protein: CATSRDCSGGAVNEQYF; CDR3 DNA: TGTGCCACCAGCAGAGATTGTTCGGGGGGCGCAGTGAATGAGCAGTACTTC
clone size: -; D gene: TRBD2; CDR3 length: 13; V gene: TRBV20-1; J gene: TRBJ2-7; CDR3 protein: CSARRSGSGEQYF; CDR3 DNA: TGCAGTGCTAGACGTAGCGGGAGCGGTGAGCAGTACTTC
clone size: few; D gene: -; CDR3 length: 17; V gene: TRBV5-1; J gene: TRBJ2-3; CDR3 protein: CASSLGGPWLFTDTQYF; CDR3 DNA: TGCGCCAGCAGCTTGGGGGGGCCGTGGTTATTCACAGATACGCAGTATTTT
clone size: -; D gene: TRBD2; CDR3 length: 14; V gene: TRBV20-1; J gene: TRBJ2-5; CDR3 protein: CSARETSPWETQYF; CDR3 DNA: TGCAGTGCTAGAGAGACTAGCCCATGGGAGACCCAGTACTTC
clone size: -; D gene: -; CDR3 length: 15; V gene: TRBV12-3/TRBV12-4; J gene: TRBJ2-7; CDR3 protein: CASSSPQSGAYEQYF; CDR3 DNA: TGTGCCAGCAGTTCCCCGCAGTCAGGGGCCTACGAGCAGTACTTC
clone size: few; D gene: TRBD1; CDR3 length: 17; V gene: TRBV3-1; J gene: TRBJ2-5; CDR3 protein: CASSPGRDREAQETQYF; CDR3 DNA: TGTGCCAGCAGCCCAGGTCGGGACAGGGAGGCCCAAGAGACCCAGTACTTC
clone size: -; D gene: -; CDR3 length: 17; V gene: TRBV5-1; J gene: TRBJ1-2; CDR3 protein: CASSLGGRVLPIYGYTF; CDR3 DNA: TGCGCCAGCAGCTTGGGGGGCAGGGTGCTTCCTATATATGGCTACACCTTC
clone size: -; D gene: -; CDR3 length: 21; V gene: TRBV11-2; J gene: TRBJ2-1; CDR3 protein: CASSLGVTLALYMDRYNEQFF; CDR3 DNA: TGTGCCAGCAGCTTAGGTGTCACTCTAGCGCTTTACATGGATCGCTACAATGAGCAGTTCTTC
clone size: few; D gene: TRBD1; CDR3 length: 15; V gene: TRBV6-1; J gene: TRBJ1-1; CDR3 protein: CASSDWTGGYTEAFF; CDR3 DNA: TGTGCCAGCAGTGATTGGACAGGGGGGTACACTGAAGCTTTCTTT
clone size: -; D gene: TRBD2; CDR3 length: 15; V gene: TRBV4-1; J gene: TRBJ2-2; CDR3 protein: CASTRLAGGNGELFF; CDR3 DNA: TGCGCCAGCACCCGACTAGCGGGGGGGAACGGGGAGCTGTTTTTT
clone size: -; D gene: TRBD1; CDR3 length: 15; V gene: TRBV28; J gene: TRBJ2-5; CDR3 protein: CASSLWDRGRNEQYF; CDR3 DNA: TGTGCCAGCAGTTTATGGGACAGGGGTCGGAATGAGCAGTACTTC
clone size: few; D gene: -; CDR3 length: 13; V gene: TRBV27; J gene: TRBJ1-4; CDR3 protein: CASSKGGSEKLFF; CDR3 DNA: TGTGCCAGCAGCAAGGGGGGCAGTGAAAAACTGTTTTTT
clone size: -; D gene: TRBD2; CDR3 length: 15; V gene: TRBV20-1; J gene: TRBJ2-5; CDR3 protein: CSARGLAGTQETQYF; CDR3 DNA: TGCAGTGCTCGAGGACTAGCGGGGACCCAAGAGACCCAGTACTTC
clone size: few; D gene: -; CDR3 length: 14; V gene: TRBV5-1; J gene: TRBJ1-2; CDR3 protein: CASSLRDRTHGYTF; CDR3 DNA: TGCGCCAGCAGCTTGCGGGACCGAACCCATGGCTACACCTTC
clone size: -; D gene: -; CDR3 length: 12; V gene: TRBV20-1; J gene: TRBJ1-2; CDR3 protein: CSSRDQGGGYTF; CDR3 DNA: TGCAGTTCTAGAGATCAGGGAGGGGGCTACACCTTC
clone size: -; D gene: TRBD1; CDR3 length: 13; V gene: TRBV20-1; J gene: TRBJ1-1; CDR3 protein: CSARDLQGAEAFF; CDR3 DNA: TGCAGTGCTAGAGATTTACAGGGGGCTGAAGCTTTCTTT
clone size: few; D gene: TRBD1; CDR3 length: 13; V gene: TRBV19; J gene: TRBJ2-7; CDR3 protein: CASSATTGIEQYF; CDR3 DNA: TGTGCCAGTAGTGCGACGACAGGGATCGAGCAGTACTTC
clone size: -; D gene: -; CDR3 length: 13; V gene: TRBV20-1; J gene: TRBJ1-4; CDR3 protein: CSARSGGNEKLFF; CDR3 DNA: TGCAGTGCTAGATCCGGAGGAAATGAAAAACTGTTTTTT
clone size: -; D gene: -; CDR3 length: 18; V gene: TRBV20-1; J gene: TRBJ1-5; CDR3 protein: CSARDQIWGRTSNQPRHF; CDR3 DNA: TGCAGTGCTAGAGATCAAATCTGGGGACGGACATCTAATCAGCCCCGGCATTTT
clone size: -; D gene: -; CDR3 length: 13; V gene: TRBV9; J gene: TRBJ1-1; CDR3 protein: CASSASRGFEAFF; CDR3 DNA: TGTGCCAGCAGCGCCTCGAGGGGATTTGAAGCTTTCTTT
clone size: few; D gene: TRBD2; CDR3 length: 13; V gene: TRBV20-1; J gene: TRBJ2-7; CDR3 protein: CSTGTSGSYEQYF; CDR3 DNA: TGCAGTACCGGGACTAGCGGGAGCTACGAGCAGTACTTC
clone size: -; D gene: -; CDR3 length: 16; V gene: TRBV20-1; J gene: TRBJ1-2; CDR3 protein: CSASGPGADLGYGYTF; CDR3 DNA: TGCAGTGCCTCGGGACCCGGGGCCGATCTGGGGTATGGCTACACCTTC
clone size: -; D gene: TRBD2; CDR3 length: 16; V gene: TRBV20-1; J gene: TRBJ2-1; CDR3 protein: CSAPGLAGGPRNEQFF; CDR3 DNA: TGCAGTGCACCGGGACTAGCGGGGGGGCCGAGAAATGAGCAGTTCTTC
clone size: few; D gene: -; CDR3 length: 16; V gene: TRBV5-1; J gene: TRBJ2-7; CDR3 protein: CASSFLTVGGLYEQYF; CDR3 DNA: TGCGCCAGCAGCTTCTTAACAGTAGGGGGGCTCTACGAGCAGTACTTC
clone size: -; D gene: -; CDR3 length: 15; V gene: TRBV12-3/TRBV12-4; J gene: TRBJ2-2; CDR3 protein: CASSLTWGDTGELFF; CDR3 DNA: TGTGCCAGCAGTTTAACGTGGGGAGACACCGGGGAGCTGTTTTTT
clone size: -; D gene: -; CDR3 length: 15; V gene: TRBV12-3/TRBV12-4; J gene: TRBJ1-5; CDR3 protein: CASSIGRISNQPQHF; CDR3 DNA: TGTGCCAGCAGCATCGGACGGATTAGCAATCAGCCCCAGCATTTT
clone size: -; D gene: -; CDR3 length: 13; V gene: TRBV12-3/TRBV12-4; J gene: TRBJ1-4; CDR3 protein: CASSHRDDEKLFF; CDR3 DNA: TGTGCCAGCAGTCACAGGGATGATGAAAAACTGTTTTTT
clone size: many; D gene: TRBD1; CDR3 length: 14; V gene: TRBV18; J gene: TRBJ1-2; CDR3 protein: CASSGGQGAHGYTF; CDR3 DNA: TGTGCCAGCTCCGGCGGACAGGGGGCCCATGGCTACACCTTC
clone size: -; D gene: TRBD1; CDR3 length: 15; V gene: TRBV18; J gene: TRBJ1-5; CDR3 protein: CASSTDRVGLGPQHF; CDR3 DNA: TGTGCCAGCTCAACAGACAGGGTCGGTTTGGGGCCCCAGCATTTT
clone size: -; D gene: TRBD2; CDR3 length: 18; V gene: TRBV12-3/TRBV12-4; J gene: TRBJ2-7; CDR3 protein: CASSFGLAGGMAPYEQYF; CDR3 DNA: TGTGCCAGCAGTTTTGGGCTAGCGGGAGGTATGGCCCCCTACGAGCAGTACTTC
clone size: -; D gene: TRBD1; CDR3 length: 16; V gene: TRBV30; J gene: TRBJ1-2; CDR3 protein: CAWSVPGTGGGNGYTF; CDR3 DNA: TGTGCCTGGAGTGTACCCGGGACAGGGGGAGGAAATGGCTACACCTTC
clone size: -; D gene: TRBD1; CDR3 length: 15; V gene: TRBV9; J gene: TRBJ2-1; CDR3 protein: CASSVGDRITYEQFF; CDR3 DNA: TGTGCCAGCAGCGTAGGGGACAGGATAACCTACGAGCAGTTCTTC
clone size: -; D gene: TRBD1; CDR3 length: 14; V gene: TRBV6-6; J gene: TRBJ1-1; CDR3 protein: CASSSQGKSTEAFF; CDR3 DNA: TGTGCCAGCAGCTCACAGGGGAAGTCGACTGAAGCTTTCTTT
clone size: few; D gene: -; CDR3 length: 14; V gene: TRBV7-9; J gene: TRBJ2-7; CDR3 protein: CASSLLAAAYEQYF; CDR3 DNA: TGTGCCAGCAGCTTACTGGCAGCTGCCTACGAGCAGTACTTC
clone size: -; D gene: -; CDR3 length: 15; V gene: TRBV20-1; J gene: TRBJ2-3; CDR3 protein: CSARTGITSTDTQYF; CDR3 DNA: TGCAGTGCTAGAACAGGGATCACTAGCACAGATACGCAGTATTTT
clone size: -; D gene: -; CDR3 length: 14; V gene: TRBV5-1; J gene: TRBJ2-3; CDR3 protein: CASSSAGATDTQYF; CDR3 DNA: TGTGCCAGCAGTTCTGCGGGGGCCACAGATACGCAGTATTTT
clone size: -; D gene: TRBD2; CDR3 length: 15; V gene: TRBV5-1; J gene: TRBJ2-4; CDR3 protein: CASSFQSGGAYERYF; CDR3 DNA: TGCGCCAGCAGCTTCCAGAGCGGGGGGGCTTACGAGCGGTACTTC
clone size: -; D gene: TRBD1; CDR3 length: 18; V gene: TRBV4-2; J gene: TRBJ1-2; CDR3 protein: CASSQVEKGTGVNYGYTF; CDR3 DNA: TGTGCCAGCAGCCAAGTAGAGAAGGGGACAGGGGTGAACTATGGCTACACCTTC